This T cell receptor (beta chain) derives from a study of cytomegalovirus exposure and HLA in healthy donors. Of note for this clone: What it binds is not known.

This CDR3 spans 15 amino acids. In germline, CDR1 is SGHRS, CDR2 YFSETQ. Trimming took 4 bases from V and 4 from J; bases not matched to a gene: 9. 13 Jbeta primers and 60 Vbeta primers were used for the PCR. TCRdb's copy holds only in-frame clones and misses some; the assay was immunoSEQ multiplex PCR. The table shows roughly 150,000 clones, with around 72% occurring only once. Findings and limits, study-wide: Donor immune exposure was known only as CMV serostatus. Rarity marked most TCR sequences, yet some public TCRs occurred in many donors.

The chain couples TRBV5-1 to TRBJ2-3; 7 bases are shared with TRBD1. Input material: PBMCs. The receptor was derived from a woman in her thirties or forties in good health and CMV-seropositive. Here the CDR3 DNA reads TGCGCCAGCAGCCTCGAAGGGACAGTGGCAGATACGCAGTATTTT. Translation gives CASSLEGTVADTQYF. The whole variable domain, remainder taken from reference TRBV5-1 and TRBJ2-3, is KAGVTQTPRYLIKTRGQQVTLSCSPISGHRSVSWYQQTPGQGLQFLFEYFSETQRNKGNFPGRFSGRQFSNSRSEMNVSTLELGDSALYLCASSLEGTVADTQYFGPGTRLTVL.